This TCR beta chain was recorded in a study of T-cell reconstitution after alpha-beta-depleted transplantation in children (dated by TCRdb to 2016 to 2017). Study-wide context: Using TCR repertoire profiling, the study followed T-cell immune reconstitution in a quantitative way in children after TCRalphabeta/CD19-depleted allogeneic hematopoietic cell transplantation. Beyond this particular receptor, the publication reports: Apparently early alphabetaT-cell count recovery about two months after transplant reportedly relied on only several hundred rapidly expanded clones derived from non-depleted graft cells. Hyperexpanded clone frequencies declined over subsequent months; after one year, T-cell counts and TCRbeta diversity were mostly attributed to newly produced T cells. The high TCRbeta diversity at day 60 in some patients was ascribed to recipient T cells and intrathymic progenitors that had survived conditioning.

This clonotype has just a few counts. Its specific antigen is unknown. Within one base of it there is no much larger clone, and no base qualities were kept. Germline trimming: 5 bases from V, 2 bases from J; junction bases outside gene matches: 17. CDR1 is given as MRHNA and CDR2 as SNTAGT, both from the germline V gene. From the cysteine up to the phenylalanine, the CDR3 has a length of 19 residues. The DNA shown is the 57-base CDR3, in frame from base 1. Reading the label with the study, this specimen's treatment or condition is: allogeneic hematopoietic cell transplantation with graft depleted of TCRalphabeta T cells and CD19 B cells. The transplant recipients were children given TCRalphabeta/CD19-depleted allogeneic hematopoietic cell grafts. Receptor amplification or capture employed PCR. These reads were obtained on an Illumina HiSeq 2500. TCR library preparation used molecular barcoding, with unique molecular identifiers applied to normalize quantification of the TCRbeta repertoire. TCRdb reworked the public reads: Q25 trimming with fastp, MiXCR clone assembly, productive beta chains retained. Each CDR3 protein appears once, grouped with its most common genes and DNA. The sample table lists some 300,000 distinct CDR3 sequences, 7.5% to 9% of them with a count of one. The ten largest clones take up about 9.3% of the sample.

The source of this sequence is a female patient aged 2-10 years who had a stem cell transplant for Fanconi anemia, so the T cells may come from the graft donor. This material consisted of peripheral blood, taken 360 days after TCRalphabeta/CD19-depleted stem cell transplant. This receptor chain uses TRBV6-4 and TRBJ1-5; 8 central nucleotides agree with TRBD1. The base sequence is TGTGCCAGCAGTCCCTACCGGGACAGGCTGGGTGTGGGCAATCAGCCCCAGCATTTT. It translates to CASSPYRDRLGVGNQPQHF.